One T cell receptor beta chain is described in this entry. The TCR library protocol attached unique molecular identifiers to the individual cDNA molecules. TCRdb independently ran MiXCR on the 5' RACE reads; one entry per CDR3 protein. The sample contains tens of thousands of distinct CDR3 sequences, 9.5% to 13% of which appear only once. The entry originates in a study of early T cells in non-severe SARS-CoV-2 infection. On the study more broadly: Chains were not paired, and sequencing was done on bulk RNA from unsorted whole blood.

The sequencing input was whole blood. This TCR was recovered from an adult who was a healthcare worker with PCR-confirmed SARS-CoV-2 infection or an uninfected control (not recorded which).

This CDR3 reads CASSPGLAVRYNEQFF. The CDR3 DNA sequence: TGTGCCAGTAGCCCAGGCCTAGCGGTTCGTTACAATGAGCAGTTCTTC. The V gene is TRBV19, the J gene TRBJ2-1, with 7 bases that match TRBD2. This CDR3 spans 16 amino acids. In germline, CDR1 is LNHDA, CDR2 SQIVND (reference sequence). Trimming removed 6 bases from V and 4 bases from J; junction bases left unmatched: 12.